This T cell receptor beta chain stems from a study of T cells in Graves' hyperthyroidism and ophthalmopathy. Across the study: Blood from the periphery was taken at initial diagnosis, before any treatment.

Researchers took RNA transcripts and amplified the TCR beta CDR3 regions from them. First-round RT-PCR with HTBI primers amplified the TCR CDR3 region. TCRdb independently ran MiXCR on the multiplex PCR reads; one entry per CDR3 protein. There are about 58,000 distinct CDR3 sequences in the sample; 40% to 55% occur only once, and around 12% lies in the top ten. This clonotype was seen at least ten times. Germline V gene lookup returns CDR1 KGHDR and CDR2 SFDVKD. V dropped 4 bases and J dropped 3; count of bases not matched to a gene: 7. The CDR3 consists of 17 residues. The specimen sequenced was blood. This receptor was obtained from a woman between 25 and 40 years old with Graves' ophthalmopathy. The chain uses TRBV24-1 and TRBJ2-1; 11 bases align to TRBD2. In nucleotides, the CDR3 is TGTGCCACCAGTGACACACTTCTAGCGGGAGGCTACAATGAGCAGTTCTTC. It yields the protein CATSDTLLAGGYNEQFF.